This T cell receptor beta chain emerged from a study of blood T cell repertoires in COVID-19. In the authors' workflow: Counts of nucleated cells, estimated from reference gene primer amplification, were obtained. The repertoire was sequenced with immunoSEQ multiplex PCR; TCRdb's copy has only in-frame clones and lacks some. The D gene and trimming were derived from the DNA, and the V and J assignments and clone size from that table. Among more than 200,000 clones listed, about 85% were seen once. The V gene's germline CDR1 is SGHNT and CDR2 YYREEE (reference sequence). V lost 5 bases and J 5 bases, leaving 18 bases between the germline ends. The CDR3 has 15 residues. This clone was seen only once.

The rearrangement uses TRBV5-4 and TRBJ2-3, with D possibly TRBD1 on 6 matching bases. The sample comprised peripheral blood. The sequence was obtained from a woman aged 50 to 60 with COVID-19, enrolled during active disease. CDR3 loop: CASSRQDSWRDTQYF. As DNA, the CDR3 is TGTGCCAGCAGTCGGCAGGACAGTTGGAGAGATACGCAGTATTTT.